This passage covers 4 T cell receptor beta chains from one sample sequenced in a study of cytomegalovirus exposure and HLA in healthy donors. TCRdb keeps only in-frame clones here, not all; method: immunoSEQ multiplex PCR. In the table there are over 250,000 clones, around 85% of which are singletons. Sequencing was carried out using PBMCs. These receptors were collected from a woman younger than 35 in good health and CMV-seronegative.

The rearrangement uses TRBV6-5 and TRBJ1-2, with no clear D. The CDR3 spans 14 residues. The V end lost 7 bases, the J end lost 5 bases, and 17 bases lay between the germline ends. The germline gives CDR1 MNHEY, CDR2 SVGAGI. CDR3 in DNA: TGTGCCAGCACCAAGAGGAATACCCTATATGGCTACACCTTC. It is translated as CASTKRNTLYGYTF.

J is TRBJ2-3 and V is TRBV6-6, with TRBD1 matching over 8 bases. The CDR3 is 13 amino acids. Germline CDR1 reads MNHNY; CDR2 reads SVGAGI (reference sequence). V lost 6 bases and J lost 5; bases outside the gene matches: 4. CDR3 loop: CASRGTGGDTQYF. CDR3 nucleotides: TGTGCCAGCAGAGGGACAGGAGGAGATACGCAGTATTTT.

J is TRBJ2-7 and V is TRBV2; 11 bases line up with TRBD2. V shed 5 bases, J shed 0 bases, and the junction held 3 bases outside the gene matches. CDR1 SNHLY and CDR2 FYNNEI come from the germline V gene. The CDR3 consists of 15 residues. In nucleotides, the CDR3 is TGTGCCAGCAGTCTAGCGGGAGGTTCCTCCTACGAGCAGTACTTC. Translating gives CASSLAGGSSYEQYF.

J is TRBJ1-2 and V is TRBV27, with D maybe TRBD1 (6 bases). This CDR3 has 13 amino acids. Looked up from germline, CDR1 is MNHEY and CDR2 is SMNVEV (reference sequence). V was cut by 3 bases and J by 6 bases, with 11 bases left in between. CDR3 residues: CASSLRRGNGYTF. Written as DNA, the CDR3 is TGTGCCAGCAGTTTGCGCAGGGGAAATGGCTACACCTTC.